Listed below are T cell receptor beta chains from one sample, sequenced in a study of post-analysis software for immune sequencing data. Each CDR3 protein is one row after TCRdb ran MiXCR on the PCR reads. Altogether roughly 800,000 distinct CDR3 sequences are present, around 27% being singletons, with the ten largest covering roughly 0.54%. Sequencing was performed on blood. All receptors come from a girl between 10 and 17 years old with multiple sclerosis. Both conserved end residues are part of each CDR3. A D gene is named only where the DNA matches it firmly. Rows give clone size only sometimes, using once, few, many, or a class for an expanded clone.

j_call,clone_size,v_call,d_call,cdr3_nt,cdr3_aa
TRBJ2-4,-,TRBV20-1,-,TGCAGTGCTAGAGCGGGGGCTTGGGGAGATTACGGGGGTAACATTCAGTACTTC,CSARAGAWGDYGGNIQYF
TRBJ1-5,-,TRBV6-2/TRBV6-3,-,TGTGCCAGCAGTTCAGGGGTTGGCAATCAGCCCCAGCATTTT,CASSSGVGNQPQHF
TRBJ2-3,-,TRBV4-3,-,TGCGCCAGCAGCCGTTATATGGGCACAGATACGCAGTATTTT,CASSRYMGTDTQYF
TRBJ2-7,-,TRBV15,TRBD2,TGTGCCACCAGCGTCCGGCGGGAGATAGGCGAGCAGTACTTC,CATSVRREIGEQYF
TRBJ1-1,-,TRBV10-2,TRBD1,TGCGCCAGCAGAAACGTCGAGGACAGGACGGGCGCTTTCTTT,CASRNVEDRTGAFF
TRBJ2-5,-,TRBV29-1,TRBD2,TGCAGCGTTGAAGATGGGACTAGCGGGGGGGTGGAGACCCAGTACTTC,CSVEDGTSGGVETQYF
TRBJ2-5,-,TRBV2,TRBD2,TGTGCCAGCAGTGCTACTAGCGGGAGGGCGGAGACCCAGTACTTC,CASSATSGRAETQYF
TRBJ2-1,-,TRBV7-9,TRBD2,TGTGCCAGCAGCTCGCCCCTTAGCGGGAGGGGCTACAATGAGCAGTTCTTC,CASSSPLSGRGYNEQFF
TRBJ2-3,few,TRBV7-9,-,TGTGCCAGCAGCTTCGGGGTCACAGATACGCAGTATTTT,CASSFGVTDTQYF
TRBJ2-3,few,TRBV18,-,TGTGCCAGCTCACCAGGGGGCGAAGATACGCAGTATTTT,CASSPGGEDTQYF
TRBJ2-1,-,TRBV28,-,TGTGCCAGCAGTTTTGGGTTGGGCTTTGAGCAGTTCTTC,CASSFGLGFEQFF
TRBJ1-4,-,TRBV6-5,TRBD1,TGTGCCAGCAGTTGGACAGGGGGAGTAGGTGAAAAACTGTTTTTT,CASSWTGGVGEKLFF
TRBJ2-5,many,TRBV20-1,-,TGCAGTGCTACTCTCCCAGCCGAAGAGACCCAGTACTTC,CSATLPAEETQYF
TRBJ2-3,few,TRBV29-1,TRBD1,TGCAGCGTAAAACAGGGGGTTAGCACAGATACGCAGTATTTT,CSVKQGVSTDTQYF
TRBJ1-2,-,TRBV4-2,TRBD1,TGTGCCAGCAGCCAGTGGACAGGGGGAAGCGGCTACACCTTC,CASSQWTGGSGYTF
TRBJ2-2,once,TRBV6-1,-,TGTGCCAGCAGCTCCCGACTACCGGGAGCCTGGGGCACCGGGGAGCTGTTTTTT,CASSSRLPGAWGTGELFF
TRBJ2-1,-,TRBV7-2,-,TGTGCCAGCAGCTTAGGTGGGGTTGGTAGCGGAGTCTACAATGAGCAGTTCTTC,CASSLGGVGSGVYNEQFF
TRBJ2-7,-,TRBV12-3/TRBV12-4,-,TGTGCCAGCAGAGCGTGGGGGCGCGGATCCTACAATGAGCAGTACTTC,CASRAWGRGSYNEQYF
TRBJ2-1,few,TRBV29-1,-,TGCAGCGTTGAAGATCATCCCGGGGGTAGCTACAATGAGCAGTTCTTC,CSVEDHPGGSYNEQFF
TRBJ2-7,-,TRBV7-8,-,TGTGCCAGCGCCGGGGGGGGACAGGGAACCTACGAGCAGTACTTC,CASAGGGQGTYEQYF
TRBJ1-2,-,TRBV7-2,-,TGTGCCAGCAGCTTAGATGGGACTGGCTACACCTTC,CASSLDGTGYTF
TRBJ2-1,-,TRBV7-2,-,TGTGCCAGCAGCTTAGGGTCTCCCTCCAATGAGCAGTTCTTC,CASSLGSPSNEQFF
TRBJ2-3,-,TRBV5-1,TRBD1,TGCGCCAGCTCAGTGGGACAGCTAACAGATACGCAGTATTTT,CASSVGQLTDTQYF
TRBJ1-2,-,TRBV12-3/TRBV12-4,TRBD1,TGTGCCAGCAGTACATGGACAGGGGACTATGGCTACACCTTC,CASSTWTGDYGYTF
TRBJ2-3,-,TRBV20-1,TRBD2,TGCAGTGCCCAACCGGGACTAGCGGGAGGCCCCACAGATACGCAGTATTTT,CSAQPGLAGGPTDTQYF
TRBJ2-7,-,TRBV15,-,TGTGCCACCAGCCCCCTAGGCGCCGCCTACAATGAGCAGTACTTC,CATSPLGAAYNEQYF
TRBJ2-7,few,TRBV7-9,TRBD2,TGTGCCAGCAGCTTAGTTAGCGGGGTCACCTACGAGCAGTACTTC,CASSLVSGVTYEQYF
TRBJ2-1,few,TRBV4-1,TRBD2,TGCGCCAGCAGCCAAGCACCGACTAGCTCTTGGAAAAATGAGCAGTTCTTC,CASSQAPTSSWKNEQFF
TRBJ2-5,-,TRBV7-9,-,TGTGCCAGCAGCATCATCCGGGCCCAAGAGACCCAGTACTTC,CASSIIRAQETQYF
TRBJ2-5,-,TRBV27,TRBD1,TGTGCCAGCAGTCCTTCCGGGACAGGGGGCGAGACCCGGTACTTC,CASSPSGTGGETRYF
TRBJ2-7,few,TRBV12-3/TRBV12-4,TRBD2,TGTGCCAGCAGTTGGAGCGGGAGGGCCTACGAGCAGTACTTC,CASSWSGRAYEQYF
TRBJ2-1,few,TRBV20-1,-,TGCAGTGCCTTTCCGCCAGCGGCGGTTGAGCAGTTCTTC,CSAFPPAAVEQFF
TRBJ2-1,few,TRBV6-4,TRBD2,TGTGCCAGCAGTGCGCGGGGGGTCGAGGAGCAGTTCTTC,CASSARGVEEQFF
TRBJ2-3,-,TRBV14,-,TGTGCCAGCAGCCAAGGTGTCGGAAGAAAAACAGATACGCAGTATTTT,CASSQGVGRKTDTQYF
TRBJ2-3,few,TRBV18,-,TGTGCCAGCTCACACGGAGGACGGCGCACAGATACGCAGTATTTT,CASSHGGRRTDTQYF
TRBJ2-7,-,TRBV14,TRBD2,TGTGCCAGCAGCCCCTTTGCGGGAGCCGAGCAGTACTTC,CASSPFAGAEQYF
TRBJ2-5,-,TRBV24-1,-,TGTGCCACCAGGGGAGGCCTGCCGAGGGAGACCCAGTACTTC,CATRGGLPRETQYF
TRBJ2-2,few,TRBV7-2,TRBD1,TGTGCCAGCAGGATGACAGGGAGGAACACCGGGGAGCTGTTTTTT,CASRMTGRNTGELFF
TRBJ2-1,few,TRBV9,-,TGTGCCAGCAGCGAGGGACCTCTTAGCGGCCAATTCTCCTACAATGAGCAGTTCTTC,CASSEGPLSGQFSYNEQFF
TRBJ2-3,-,TRBV7-9,TRBD2,TGTGCCAGCAGTGGGACTAGCGGGGGAACAGATACGCAGTATTTT,CASSGTSGGTDTQYF
TRBJ1-6,few,TRBV4-1,TRBD1,TGCGCCAGCAGCCGAAAAGGACAGGAAAGCTCCTATAATTCACCCCTCCACTTT,CASSRKGQESSYNSPLHF